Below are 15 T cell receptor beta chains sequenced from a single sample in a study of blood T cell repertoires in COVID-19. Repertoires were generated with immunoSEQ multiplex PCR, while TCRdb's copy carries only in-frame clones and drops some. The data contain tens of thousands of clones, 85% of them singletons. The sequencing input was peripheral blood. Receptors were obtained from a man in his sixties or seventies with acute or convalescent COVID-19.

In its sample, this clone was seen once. The CDR3, as DNA: TGTGCCAGTTCGGGAGGCCCTCCCCTCTCCTATAATTCACCCCTCCACTTT. Its protein product is CASSGGPPLSYNSPLHF. V is TRBV19 and J is TRBJ1-6; D remains unclear. Trimming took off 8 bases at V and 0 bases at J, with 17 bases between the two ends. Germline CDR1 is LNHDA and CDR2 is SQIVND (reference sequence). This CDR3 is 17 amino acids long.

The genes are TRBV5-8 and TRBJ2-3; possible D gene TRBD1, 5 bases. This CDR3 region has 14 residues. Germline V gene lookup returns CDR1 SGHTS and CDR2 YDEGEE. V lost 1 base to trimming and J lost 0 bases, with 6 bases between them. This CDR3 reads CASSLKGSTDTQYF. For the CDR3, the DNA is TGTGCCAGCAGCTTGAAGGGGAGCACAGATACGCAGTATTTT.

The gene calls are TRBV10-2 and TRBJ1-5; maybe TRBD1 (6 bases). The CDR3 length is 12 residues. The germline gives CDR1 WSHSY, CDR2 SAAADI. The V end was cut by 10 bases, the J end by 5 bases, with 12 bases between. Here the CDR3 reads CATGQLYQPQHF. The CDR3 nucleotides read TGCGCCACTGGACAGCTTTATCAGCCCCAGCATTTT.

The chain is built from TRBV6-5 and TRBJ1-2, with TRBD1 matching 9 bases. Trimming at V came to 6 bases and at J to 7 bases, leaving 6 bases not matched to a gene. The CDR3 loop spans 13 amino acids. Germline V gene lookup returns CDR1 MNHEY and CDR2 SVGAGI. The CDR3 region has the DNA TGTGCCAGCAGCCGGGACAGGGTTCTTGGCTACACCTTC. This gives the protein CASSRDRVLGYTF.

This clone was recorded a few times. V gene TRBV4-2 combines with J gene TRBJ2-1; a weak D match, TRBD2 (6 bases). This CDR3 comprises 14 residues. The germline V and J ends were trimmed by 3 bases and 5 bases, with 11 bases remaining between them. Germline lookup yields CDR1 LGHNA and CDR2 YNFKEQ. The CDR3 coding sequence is TGTGCCAGCAGCCAGTTAGCGGTGCACAATGAGCAGTTCTTC. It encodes CASSQLAVHNEQFF.

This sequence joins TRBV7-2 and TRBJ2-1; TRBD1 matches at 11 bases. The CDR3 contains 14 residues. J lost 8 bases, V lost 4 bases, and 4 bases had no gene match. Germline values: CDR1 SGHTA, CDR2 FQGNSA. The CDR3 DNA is TGTGCCAGCAGCTCTTGGACAGGGGGCTATGAGCAGTTCTTC. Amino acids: CASSSWTGGYEQFF. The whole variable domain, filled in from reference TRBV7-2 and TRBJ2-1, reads GAGVSQSPSNKVTEKGKDVELRCDPISGHTALYWYRQSLGQGLEFLIYFQGNSAPDKSGLPSDRFSAERTGGSVSTLTIQRTQQEDSAVYLCASSSWTGGYEQFFGPGTRLTVL.

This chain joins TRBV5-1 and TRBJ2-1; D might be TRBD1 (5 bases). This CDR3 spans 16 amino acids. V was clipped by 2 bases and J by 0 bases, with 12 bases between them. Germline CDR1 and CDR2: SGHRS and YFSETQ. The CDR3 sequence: CASSLLPRDSYNEQFF. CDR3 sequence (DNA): TGCGCCAGCAGCTTACTACCCAGGGACTCCTACAATGAGCAGTTCTTC.

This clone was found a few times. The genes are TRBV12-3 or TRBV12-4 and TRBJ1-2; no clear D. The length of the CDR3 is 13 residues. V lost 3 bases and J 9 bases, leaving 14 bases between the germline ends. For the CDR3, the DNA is TGTGCCAGCAGTTTGGGCGGGTGGCAACGCTACACCTTC. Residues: CASSLGGWQRYTF.

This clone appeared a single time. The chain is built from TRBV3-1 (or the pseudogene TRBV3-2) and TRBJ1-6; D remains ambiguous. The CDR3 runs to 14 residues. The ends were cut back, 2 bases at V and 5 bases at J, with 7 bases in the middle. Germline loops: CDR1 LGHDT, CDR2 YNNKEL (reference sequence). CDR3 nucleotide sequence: TGTGCCAGCAGCCAAAGAGGGAATAATTCACCCCTCCACTTT. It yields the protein CASSQRGNNSPLHF.

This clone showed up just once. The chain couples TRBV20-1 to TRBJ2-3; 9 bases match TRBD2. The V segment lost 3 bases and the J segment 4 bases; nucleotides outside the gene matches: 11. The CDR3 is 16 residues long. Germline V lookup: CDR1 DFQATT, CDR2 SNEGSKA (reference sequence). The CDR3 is CSASPGVSGGADTQYF. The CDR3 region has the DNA TGCAGTGCTAGTCCGGGGGTTAGCGGGGGCGCAGATACGCAGTATTTT.

The CDR3: CASSLANLAQETQYF. The CDR3 nucleotides are TGCGCCAGCAGCTTGGCCAATTTAGCGCAAGAGACCCAGTACTTC. The chain uses TRBV5-1 and TRBJ2-5; weak D call: TRBD2 (5 bases). The length of the CDR3 is 15 residues. CDR1 and CDR2 from the germline V gene are SGHRS and YFSETQ. Between the trimmed V and J ends, which lost 0 bases and 2 bases, there was a span of 11 bases.

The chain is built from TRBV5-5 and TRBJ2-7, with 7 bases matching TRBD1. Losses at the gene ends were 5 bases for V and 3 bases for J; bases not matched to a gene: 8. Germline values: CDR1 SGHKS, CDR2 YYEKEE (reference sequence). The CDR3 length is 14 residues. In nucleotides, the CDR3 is TGTGCCAGCAGGACGGTACCAGGGGGCTACGAGCAGTACTTC. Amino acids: CASRTVPGGYEQYF.

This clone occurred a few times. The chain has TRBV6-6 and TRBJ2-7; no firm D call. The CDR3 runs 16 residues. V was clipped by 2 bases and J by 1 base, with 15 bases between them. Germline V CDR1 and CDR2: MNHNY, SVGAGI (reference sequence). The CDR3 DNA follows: TGTGCCAGCAGTTACCCAACGGCAGGCCTTTCCTACGAGCAGTACTTC. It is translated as CASSYPTAGLSYEQYF.

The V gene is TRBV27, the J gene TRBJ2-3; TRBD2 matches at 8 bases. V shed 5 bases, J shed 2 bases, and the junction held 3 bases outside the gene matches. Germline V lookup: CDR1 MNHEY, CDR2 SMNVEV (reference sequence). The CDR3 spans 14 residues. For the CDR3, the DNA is TGTGCCAGCAGTATAGCGGGGCTCACAGATACGCAGTATTTT. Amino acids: CASSIAGLTDTQYF.

The CDR3 sequence is CASSVEVTEDYGYTF. The CDR3 coding sequence is TGTGCCAGCAGCGTAGAAGTGACAGAGGACTATGGCTACACCTTC. The gene calls are TRBV9 and TRBJ1-2; TRBD1 might be the D (5 bases). Germline CDR1 and CDR2: SGDLS and YYNGEE. With 0 bases removed from V and 3 bases from J, the gap between germline ends came to 12 bases. The CDR3 covers 15 residues.